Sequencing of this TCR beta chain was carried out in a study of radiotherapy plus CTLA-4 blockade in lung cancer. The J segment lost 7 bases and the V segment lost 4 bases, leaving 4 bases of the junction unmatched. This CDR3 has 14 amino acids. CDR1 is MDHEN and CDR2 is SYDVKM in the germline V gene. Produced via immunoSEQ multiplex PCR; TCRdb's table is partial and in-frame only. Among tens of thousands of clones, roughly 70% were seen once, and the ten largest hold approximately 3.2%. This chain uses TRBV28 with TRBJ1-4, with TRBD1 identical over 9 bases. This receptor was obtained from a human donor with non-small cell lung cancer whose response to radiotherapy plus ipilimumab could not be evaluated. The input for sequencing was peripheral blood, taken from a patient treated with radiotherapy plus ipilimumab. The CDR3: CASSSGTGTEKLFF. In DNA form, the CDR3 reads TGTGCCAGCAGTTCCGGGACAGGGACTGAAAAACTGTTTTTT.